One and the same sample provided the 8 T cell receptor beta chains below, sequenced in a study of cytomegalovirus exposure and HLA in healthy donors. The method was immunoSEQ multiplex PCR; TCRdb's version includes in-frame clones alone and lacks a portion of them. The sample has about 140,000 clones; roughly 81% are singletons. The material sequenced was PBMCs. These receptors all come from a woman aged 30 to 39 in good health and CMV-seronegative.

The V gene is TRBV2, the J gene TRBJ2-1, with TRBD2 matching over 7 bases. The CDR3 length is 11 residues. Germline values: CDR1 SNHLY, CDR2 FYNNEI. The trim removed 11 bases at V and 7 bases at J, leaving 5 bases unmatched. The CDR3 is CAVLGGNEQFF. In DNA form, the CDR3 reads TGTGCCGTACTCGGGGGGAATGAGCAGTTCTTC.

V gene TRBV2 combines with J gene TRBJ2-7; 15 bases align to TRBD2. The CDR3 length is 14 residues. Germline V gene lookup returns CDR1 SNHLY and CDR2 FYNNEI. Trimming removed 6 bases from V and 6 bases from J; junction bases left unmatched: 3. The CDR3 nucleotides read TGTGCCAGCAGATGGGGACTAGCGGGGGGCGAGCAGTACTTC. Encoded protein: CASRWGLAGGEQYF.

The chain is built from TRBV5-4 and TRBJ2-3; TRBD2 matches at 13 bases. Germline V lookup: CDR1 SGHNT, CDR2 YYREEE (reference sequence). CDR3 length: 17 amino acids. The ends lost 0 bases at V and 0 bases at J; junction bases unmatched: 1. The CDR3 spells CASSLGGLAGSTDTQYF. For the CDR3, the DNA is TGTGCCAGCAGCTTGGGGGGACTAGCGGGGAGCACAGATACGCAGTATTTT.

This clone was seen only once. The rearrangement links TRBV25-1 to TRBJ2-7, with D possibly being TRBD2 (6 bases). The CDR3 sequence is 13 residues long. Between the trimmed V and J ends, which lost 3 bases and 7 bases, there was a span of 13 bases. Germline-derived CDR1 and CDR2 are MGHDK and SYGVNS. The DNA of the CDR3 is TGTGCCAGCAGTGATCCGGGGGTGGGGGAGCAGTACTTC. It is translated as CASSDPGVGEQYF.

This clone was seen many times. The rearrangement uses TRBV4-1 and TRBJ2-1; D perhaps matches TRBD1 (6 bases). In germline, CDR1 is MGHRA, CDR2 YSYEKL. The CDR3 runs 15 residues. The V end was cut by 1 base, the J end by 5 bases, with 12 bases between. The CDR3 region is CASSQGQGTNNEQFF. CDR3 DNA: TGCGCCAGCAGCCAAGGGCAGGGGACGAACAATGAGCAGTTCTTC.

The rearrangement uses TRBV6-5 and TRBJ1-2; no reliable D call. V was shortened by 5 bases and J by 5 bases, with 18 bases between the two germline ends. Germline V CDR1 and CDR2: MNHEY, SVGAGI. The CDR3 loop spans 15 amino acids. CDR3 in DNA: TGTGCCAGCAGTGCAGTCGTGGGAGGAGGGTATGGCTACACCTTC. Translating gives CASSAVVGGGYGYTF.

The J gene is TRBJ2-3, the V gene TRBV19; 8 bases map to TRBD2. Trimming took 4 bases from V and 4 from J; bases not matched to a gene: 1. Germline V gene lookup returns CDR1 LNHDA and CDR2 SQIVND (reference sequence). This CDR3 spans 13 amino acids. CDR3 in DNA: TGTGCCAGTAGTACGGGGGGGTCAGATACGCAGTATTTT. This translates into CASSTGGSDTQYF.

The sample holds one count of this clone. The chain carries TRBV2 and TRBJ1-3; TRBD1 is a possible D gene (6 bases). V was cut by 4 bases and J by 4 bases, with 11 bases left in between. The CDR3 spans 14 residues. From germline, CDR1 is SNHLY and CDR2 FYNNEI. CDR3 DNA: TGTGCCAGCAGTGCGGGGGGCTGGGGAAACACCATATATTTT. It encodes CASSAGGWGNTIYF.